The clone carrying this T cell receptor beta chain has just a few counts. Between the trimmed V and J ends, which lost 0 bases and 0 bases, there was a span of 9 bases. The CDR3 sequence is 16 residues long. CDR1 and CDR2 from the germline V gene are MGHDK and SYGVNS. These data belong to a study of CD8 T cells in ankylosing spondylitis. Via MiXCR, TCRdb re-called the 5' RACE reads, giving one row per CDR3 protein. Of 300,000 to 350,000 distinct CDR3 sequences listed, 14% to 15% are singletons. The sequencing input was blood, either unsorted or a sorted T cell fraction (not recorded which). The chain recombines TRBV25-1 with TRBJ2-1, with a possible D match to TRBD2 (5 bases). This clonotype originated in a male donor with ankylosing spondylitis or in good health (not recorded which). The CDR3 loop is CASSEYKRSSYNEQFF. CDR3 bases: TGTGCCAGCAGTGAATATAAGCGGAGCTCCTACAATGAGCAGTTCTTC.